A single sample is the source of the 32 T cell receptor beta chains below, sequenced in a study of blood T cell repertoires in COVID-19. TCRdb's table, derived via immunoSEQ multiplex PCR, lists solely in-frame clones and lacks some. The sample yields around 100,000 clones, 70% to 85% seen once. The sample consisted of peripheral blood. The receptors derive from a man in his 70s with active or convalescent COVID-19.

This chain links TRBV18 with TRBJ2-5; a weak D match, TRBD1 (6 bases). The germline V gene has CDR1 KGHSH and CDR2 LQKENI. The CDR3 runs 17 residues. V was clipped by 2 bases and J by 2 bases, with 18 bases between them. The CDR3 DNA is TGTGCCAGCTCACCAGTAGAAACAGGGCCCTGGCAAGAGACCCAGTACTTC. Translated, it gives CASSPVETGPWQETQYF.

About this clone: This sample also contains other DNA sequences that code for the same CDR3. The rearrangement links TRBV5-6 to TRBJ1-5, with 7 bases identical to TRBD1. CDR3 length: 14 amino acids. CDR1 is SGHDT and CDR2 is YYEEEE in the germline V gene. The V segment lost 4 bases and the J segment 4 bases; nucleotides outside the gene matches: 5. This CDR3 is CASSSRQGNQPQHF. Here the CDR3 DNA reads TGTGCCAGCAGCAGCCGACAGGGTAATCAGCCCCAGCATTTT.

This clone was picked up one time. This CDR3 is CASSFRDTWLNEQFF. The CDR3, as DNA: TGTGCCAGCAGCTTCCGGGACACCTGGCTCAATGAGCAGTTCTTC. This chain uses TRBV7-2 with TRBJ2-1, with D possibly matching TRBD1 (6 bases). In germline, CDR1 is SGHTA, CDR2 FQGNSA. The ends were cut back, 3 bases at V and 6 bases at J, with 15 bases in the middle. The CDR3 runs 15 residues.

This clone was seen a handful of times. The chain recombines TRBV14 with TRBJ1-1; D is unresolved. The CDR3 covers 15 residues. V lost 4 bases to trimming and J lost 1 base, with 13 bases between them. Per the germline V gene, CDR1 is SGHDN and CDR2 is FVKESK. The CDR3 is CASSLTMGPNTEAFF. The CDR3 DNA sequence: TGTGCCAGCAGCCTAACGATGGGCCCGAACACTGAAGCTTTCTTT.

This clone showed up just once. The gene calls are TRBV7-7 and TRBJ1-1; no firm D call. Germline-derived CDR1 and CDR2 are SSHAT and FNYEAQ (reference sequence). CDR3 length: 13 amino acids. Trimming took 3 bases from V and 10 from J, leaving 15 bases between them. The CDR3 DNA follows: TGTGCCAGCAGCTTGCAAATGGGGAGTGCAGCTTTCTTT. It yields the protein CASSLQMGSAAFF.

V usage is TRBV15 and J usage is TRBJ1-6; D uncertain. Trimming cost V 4 bases and J 7 bases, with 14 bases left between them. The CDR3 is made up of 15 amino acids. Germline assignment: CDR1 LNHNV and CDR2 YYDKDF (reference sequence). Here the CDR3 reads CATSKEPGVNSPLHF. DNA for the CDR3: TGTGCCACCAGCAAAGAGCCCGGTGTGAATTCACCCCTCCACTTT.

J is TRBJ2-1 and V is TRBV5-4; possibly TRBD2 for D (7 bases). This CDR3 comprises 17 residues. V lost 1 base, J lost 0 bases, and 14 bases lay in between. Per the germline V gene, CDR1 is SGHNT and CDR2 is YYREEE (reference sequence). CDR3 in amino acids: CASSLRGGGTSYNEQFF. CDR3 bases: TGTGCCAGCAGCTTGAGAGGGGGAGGGACCTCCTACAATGAGCAGTTCTTC.

The J gene is TRBJ1-1, the V gene TRBV29-1, with D tentatively TRBD1 (5 bases). Trimming pared 8 bases from V and 3 bases from J, leaving 22 bases between. The V gene's germline CDR1 is SQVTM and CDR2 ANQGSEA. The CDR3 spans 15 residues. In DNA, the CDR3 is TGCAGCTCGTCCTACACGCGGGACTTGTACACTGAAGCTTTCTTT. It codes for CSSSYTRDLYTEAFF. Full variable domain (remainder filled in from reference TRBV29-1 and TRBJ1-1): SAVISQKPSRDICQRGTSLTIQCQVDSQVTMMFWYRQQPGQSLTLIATANQGSEATYESGFVIDKFPISRPNLTFSTLTVSNMSPEDSSIYLCSSSYTRDLYTEAFFGQGTRLTVV.

This clone was found a few times. This chain connects TRBV5-8 to TRBJ2-7; the match to TRBD1 covers 7 bases. Germline V CDR1 and CDR2: SGHTS, YDEGEE. The CDR3 runs 14 residues. Trimming removed 5 bases from V and 0 bases from J; junction bases left unmatched: 5. The CDR3 coding sequence is TGTGCCAGCAGGACGACAGGGAGCTCCTACGAGCAGTACTTC. It yields the protein CASRTTGSSYEQYF.

The chain couples TRBV28 to TRBJ1-1; D ambiguous. The CDR3 is 12 amino acids. Germline CDR1 MDHEN, CDR2 SYDVKM. The V and J ends lost 3 bases and 7 bases respectively, with 9 bases between them. The CDR3 sequence is CASSFNKREAFF. The DNA of the CDR3 is TGTGCCAGCAGTTTCAACAAACGTGAAGCTTTCTTT.

V and J are TRBV2 and TRBJ1-4; D gene unclear. CDR3 size: 11 residues. CDR1 and CDR2 (germline): SNHLY, FYNNEI. Trimming removed 10 bases at V and 8 bases at J, with 11 bases between. CDR3 amino acids: CANRRGEKLFF. The CDR3 coding sequence is TGTGCCAACCGACGCGGAGAAAAACTGTTTTTT.

This chain connects TRBV7-8 to TRBJ1-5, with TRBD1 identical over 7 bases. Germline V CDR1 and CDR2: SGHVS, FQNEAQ. V dropped 5 bases and J dropped 5; count of bases not matched to a gene: 9. This CDR3 has 15 residues. CDR3: CASSTQTGIDQPQHF. CDR3 DNA sequence: TGTGCCAGCAGCACTCAGACAGGGATAGATCAGCCCCAGCATTTT.

A word on this clone: Germline and junction disagree at one end, which may indicate a read error. The rearrangement uses TRBV11-2 and TRBJ1-1; D is undetermined. This CDR3 has 13 residues. The germline CDR1 and CDR2 sequences are SGHAT and FQNNGV. Here the CDR3 reads CASSLGLNAEAFF. DNA of the CDR3: TGTGCCAGCAGCTTGGGCTTGAACGCTGAAGCTTTCTTT.

Remarks on this clone: Other nucleotide sequences in the sample specify the same CDR3. The J gene is TRBJ1-1, the V gene TRBV18, with D perhaps matching TRBD1 (6 bases). The CDR3 is 15 amino acids. Deletions cut 3 bases from V and 4 bases from J, with 15 bases between. The germline CDR1 and CDR2 sequences are KGHSH and LQKENI. In DNA form, the CDR3 reads TGTGCCAGCTCACCGCCCACAGGGAGGGGCACTGAAGCTTTCTTT. It encodes CASSPPTGRGTEAFF.

The J gene is TRBJ1-5, the V gene TRBV19; TRBD1 matches at 7 bases. This CDR3 spans 16 amino acids. Per the germline V gene, CDR1 is LNHDA and CDR2 is SQIVND (reference sequence). Trimming removed 3 bases from V and 2 bases from J; junction bases left unmatched: 7. The CDR3 sequence: CASSIYSGQRNQPQHF. The CDR3 region has the DNA TGTGCCAGTAGTATTTATTCGGGACAGCGCAATCAGCCCCAGCATTTT.

This chain connects TRBV5-1 to TRBJ2-7; 8 bases match TRBD1. There are 15 residues in the CDR3. Germline V CDR1 and CDR2: SGHRS, YFSETQ. V shed 2 bases and J 2 bases; nucleotides not matched to a gene: 6. In DNA, the CDR3 is TGCGCCAGCAGCTTCGGACAGGGTGGGGCCTACGAGCAGTACTTC. Translated: CASSFGQGGAYEQYF.

This chain uses TRBV2 with TRBJ1-5; 10 bases are a match to TRBD1. This CDR3 spans 17 amino acids. The V segment lost 3 bases and the J segment 1 base; nucleotides outside the gene matches: 6. Germline V CDR1 and CDR2: SNHLY, FYNNEI. The CDR3 protein is CASSEGTGARSNQPQHF. The CDR3 nucleotides are TGTGCCAGCAGTGAGGGGACAGGGGCAAGGAGCAATCAGCCCCAGCATTTT.

This clone has more than one count but fewer than ten. The V and J genes are TRBV11-2 and TRBJ1-6; D is perhaps TRBD1 (5 bases). The CDR3 consists of 12 residues. Germline values: CDR1 SGHAT, CDR2 FQNNGV. V lost 7 bases, J lost 7 bases, and 8 bases lay in between. The CDR3 coding sequence is TGTGCCAGCAAACAGGAAAATTCACCCCTCCACTTT. Translated, it gives CASKQENSPLHF.

This clone was seen only once. The chain uses TRBV6-5 and TRBJ2-1, with D maybe TRBD2 (6 bases). Trimming stripped 4 bases from V and 5 bases from J, with 12 bases between. CDR3 length equals 14 residues. Germline CDR1 MNHEY, CDR2 SVGAGI. The CDR3 reads CASSFKGLNNEQFF. The CDR3 nucleotides read TGTGCCAGCAGTTTCAAGGGACTGAACAATGAGCAGTTCTTC.

The J gene is TRBJ1-6, the V gene TRBV6-4; 10 nucleotides line up with TRBD1. V trimming: 3 bases; J trimming: 9 bases; junction bases outside the gene matches: 2. This CDR3 contains 14 residues. Germline V gene data show CDR1 as MRHNA and CDR2 as SNTAGT. The CDR3: CASSEGTGASPLHF. The CDR3 DNA reads as TGTGCCAGCAGTGAAGGGACAGGGGCTTCACCCCTCCACTTT.

A few counts support this clone. The chain combines TRBV28 with TRBJ2-5; a possible D gene is TRBD2 (6 bases). Per the germline V gene, CDR1 is MDHEN and CDR2 is SYDVKM. The ends were cut back, 2 bases at V and 4 bases at J, with 14 bases in the middle. The CDR3 runs 15 residues. The CDR3 nucleotides read TGTGCCAGCAGTTTACCGGGAGTAATGGGAGAGACCCAGTACTTC. Its protein product is CASSLPGVMGETQYF.

This sequence joins TRBV28 and TRBJ1-2, with D maybe TRBD1 (5 bases). CDR3 length equals 14 residues. V lost 5 bases and J 0 bases, leaving 10 bases between the germline ends. Germline V gene sequence: CDR1 MDHEN, CDR2 SYDVKM. The CDR3: CASSHGTTNYGYTF. Written as DNA, the CDR3 is TGTGCCAGCAGTCACGGGACTACTAACTATGGCTACACCTTC.

This sequence joins TRBV4-1 and TRBJ1-2; 7 bases fit TRBD1. V gave up 1 base and J gave up 8 bases; unmatched junction bases: 7. Germline V lookup: CDR1 MGHRA, CDR2 YSYEKL. The CDR3 sequence is 14 residues long. The CDR3 DNA reads as TGCGCCAGCAGCCAAGTTGACAGGGCTGGAGGCTACACCTTC. As protein: CASSQVDRAGGYTF.

The V and J genes are TRBV11-2 and TRBJ2-3; 11 bases match TRBD2. Germline CDR1 reads SGHAT; CDR2 reads FQNNGV. This CDR3 region has 14 residues. V shed 5 bases and J 4 bases; nucleotides not matched to a gene: 2. The CDR3 nucleotides read TGTGCCAGCAGCCCGGGACTAGCGGCAGATACGCAGTATTTT. Translating it yields CASSPGLAADTQYF. The entire variable domain, with the rest obtained from reference TRBV11-2 and TRBJ2-3, is as follows: EAGVAQSPRYKIIEKRQSVAFWCNPISGHATLYWYQQILGQGPKLLIQFQNNGVVDDSQLPKDRFSAERLKGVDSTLKIQPAKLEDSAVYLCASSPGLAADTQYFGPGTRLTVL.

This chain uses TRBV4-1 with TRBJ2-6; 12 bases are shared with TRBD2. From germline, CDR1 is MGHRA and CDR2 YSYEKL. This CDR3 is 19 amino acids long. V lost 2 bases and J lost 4; bases outside the gene matches: 9. The CDR3 reads CASSQPSGRADVGANVLTF. In nucleotides, the CDR3 is TGCGCCAGCAGCCAACCTAGCGGGAGGGCCGATGTAGGGGCCAACGTCCTGACTTTC.

CDR3 amino acids: CASSESWGQLTSRQYF. The CDR3 DNA reads TGCGCCAGCAGTGAGTCATGGGGACAGCTTACGAGTAGGCAGTACTTC. The V gene is TRBV10-2, the J gene TRBJ2-7; the match to TRBD1 covers 7 bases. This CDR3 comprises 16 residues. V lost 0 bases to trimming and J lost 9 bases; unmatched junction nucleotides: 14. CDR1 and CDR2 from the germline V gene are WSHSY and SAAADI.

V gene TRBV10-3 combines with J gene TRBJ1-5; no reliable D call. This CDR3 contains 17 residues. From germline, CDR1 is ENHRY and CDR2 SYGVKD. Trimming cost V 0 bases and J 2 bases, with 14 bases left between them. The DNA for the CDR3 is TGTGCCATCAGTGAGTCGGTAGGGATGAGGGGCAATCAGCCCCAGCATTTT. As protein: CAISESVGMRGNQPQHF.

For the CDR3, the DNA is TGTGCCAGCGGGGGAGGGCGCGGCTACACCTTC. Its protein is CASGGGRGYTF. The genes are TRBV2 and TRBJ1-2; D is possibly TRBD1 (5 bases). The length of the CDR3 is 11 residues. The V end lost 8 bases, the J end lost 8 bases, and 12 bases lay between the germline ends. CDR1 and CDR2 (germline): SNHLY, FYNNEI.

V and J are TRBV7-2 and TRBJ1-3; D is unresolved. Trimming cost V 1 base and J 4 bases, with 5 bases left between them. CDR3 length equals 13 residues. The germline gives CDR1 SGHTA, CDR2 FQGNSA. The CDR3 protein is CASSLEAGNTIYF. The DNA for the CDR3 is TGTGCCAGCAGCTTAGAAGCAGGAAACACCATATATTTT.

This rearrangement joins TRBV9 to TRBJ2-2, with 7 nucleotides matching TRBD2. Germline V gives CDR1 SGDLS, CDR2 YYNGEE. The V gene end was trimmed by 4 bases and the J gene end by 0 bases; junction bases not matched to a gene: 6. This CDR3 has 16 residues. The CDR3 protein is CASSPRGDSNTGELFF. CDR3 nucleotide sequence: TGTGCCAGCAGCCCCCGGGGGGATTCGAACACCGGGGAGCTGTTTTTT.

The gene calls are TRBV3-1 (or the pseudogene TRBV3-2) and TRBJ2-4; TRBD2 is a possible D gene (6 bases). V lost 1 base and J 9 bases, leaving 13 bases between the germline ends. There are 14 residues in the CDR3. From germline, CDR1 is LGHDT and CDR2 YNNKEL (reference sequence). Here the CDR3 reads CASSQVGGIAIQYF. In DNA, the CDR3 is TGTGCCAGCAGCCAAGTGGGGGGAATAGCCATTCAGTACTTC.

CDR3 coding DNA: TGCGCCAGCAGGTCGGGACTAGCGGGACCCCAAGAGACCCAGTACTTC. Its translation is CASRSGLAGPQETQYF. J is TRBJ2-5 and V is TRBV10-2, with 13 bases identical to TRBD2. V lost 6 bases to trimming and J lost 1 base; unmatched junction nucleotides: 5. CDR1 and CDR2 from the germline V gene are WSHSY and SAAADI. The CDR3 loop spans 16 amino acids.